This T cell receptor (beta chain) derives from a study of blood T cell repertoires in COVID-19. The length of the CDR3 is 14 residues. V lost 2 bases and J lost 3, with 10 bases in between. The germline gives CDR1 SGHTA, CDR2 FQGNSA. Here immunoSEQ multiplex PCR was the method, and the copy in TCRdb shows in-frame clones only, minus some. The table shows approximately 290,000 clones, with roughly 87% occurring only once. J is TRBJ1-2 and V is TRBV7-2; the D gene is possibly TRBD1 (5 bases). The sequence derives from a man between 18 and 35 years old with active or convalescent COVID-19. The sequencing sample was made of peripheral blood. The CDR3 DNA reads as TGTGCCAGCAGCTTAAGGACATATGACTATGGCTACACCTTC. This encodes CASSLRTYDYGYTF.